This T cell receptor beta chain came from a study of blood T cell repertoires in COVID-19. Germline CDR1 is MGHRA and CDR2 is YSYEKL. V shed 4 bases and J shed 1 base, with 11 bases lying between them. The CDR3 length is 15 residues. The data were produced by immunoSEQ multiplex PCR, yet TCRdb's version contains in-frame clones alone and is incomplete. Among hundreds of thousands of clones listed, just under 85% were seen once. The chain carries TRBV4-1 and TRBJ2-1; TRBD2 might be the D (6 bases). The sequence came from a woman between 50 and 59 years old with active or convalescent COVID-19. Sequenced sample: peripheral blood. CDR3 nucleotides: TGCGCCAGCAGCCCCCGACTAGGGTCCTACAATGAGCAGTTCTTC. Translation: CASSPRLGSYNEQFF.